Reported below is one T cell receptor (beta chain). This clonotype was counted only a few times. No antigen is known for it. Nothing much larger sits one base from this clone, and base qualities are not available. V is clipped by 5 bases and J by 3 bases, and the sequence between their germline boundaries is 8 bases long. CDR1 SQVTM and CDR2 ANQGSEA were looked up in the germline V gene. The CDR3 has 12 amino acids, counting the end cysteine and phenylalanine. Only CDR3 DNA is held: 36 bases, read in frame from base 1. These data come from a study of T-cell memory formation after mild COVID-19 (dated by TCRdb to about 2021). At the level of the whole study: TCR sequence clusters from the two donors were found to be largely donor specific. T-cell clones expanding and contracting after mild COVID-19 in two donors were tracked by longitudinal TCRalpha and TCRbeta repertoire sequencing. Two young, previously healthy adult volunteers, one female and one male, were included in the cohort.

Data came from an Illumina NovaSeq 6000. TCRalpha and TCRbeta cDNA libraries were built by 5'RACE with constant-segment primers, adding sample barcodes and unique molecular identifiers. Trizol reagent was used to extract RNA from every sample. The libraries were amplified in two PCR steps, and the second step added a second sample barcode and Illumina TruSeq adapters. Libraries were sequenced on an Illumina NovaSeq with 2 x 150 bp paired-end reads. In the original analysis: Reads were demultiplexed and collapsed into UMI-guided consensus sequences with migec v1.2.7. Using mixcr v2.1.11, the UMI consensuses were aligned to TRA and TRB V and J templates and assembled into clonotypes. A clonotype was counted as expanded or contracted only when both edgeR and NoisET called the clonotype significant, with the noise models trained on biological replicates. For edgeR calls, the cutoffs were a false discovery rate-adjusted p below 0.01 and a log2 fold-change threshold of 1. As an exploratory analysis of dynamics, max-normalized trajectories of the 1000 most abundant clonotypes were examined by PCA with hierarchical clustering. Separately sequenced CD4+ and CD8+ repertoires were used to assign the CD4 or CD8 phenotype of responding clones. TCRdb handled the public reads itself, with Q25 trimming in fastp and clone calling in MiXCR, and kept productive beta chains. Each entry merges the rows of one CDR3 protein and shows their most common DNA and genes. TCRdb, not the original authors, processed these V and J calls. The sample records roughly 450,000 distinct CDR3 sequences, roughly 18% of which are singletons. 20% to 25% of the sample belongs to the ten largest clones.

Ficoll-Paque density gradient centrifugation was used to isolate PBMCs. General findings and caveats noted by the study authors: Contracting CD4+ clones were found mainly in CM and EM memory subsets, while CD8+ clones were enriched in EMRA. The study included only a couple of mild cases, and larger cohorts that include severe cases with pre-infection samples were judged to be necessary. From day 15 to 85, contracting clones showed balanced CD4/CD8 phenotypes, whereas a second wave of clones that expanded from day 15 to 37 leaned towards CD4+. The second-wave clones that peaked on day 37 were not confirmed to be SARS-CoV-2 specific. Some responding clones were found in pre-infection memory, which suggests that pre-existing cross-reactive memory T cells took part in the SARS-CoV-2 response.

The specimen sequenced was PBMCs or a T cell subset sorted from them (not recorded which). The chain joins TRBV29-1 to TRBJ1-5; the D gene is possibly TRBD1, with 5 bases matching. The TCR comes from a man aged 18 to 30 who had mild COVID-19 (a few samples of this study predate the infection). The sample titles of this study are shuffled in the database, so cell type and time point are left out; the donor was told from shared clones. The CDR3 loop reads CSVSGINQPQHF. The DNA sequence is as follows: TGCAGCGTTTCAGGGATCAATCAGCCCCAGCATTTT.